The 19 T cell receptor beta chains in this list originate from one sample, sequenced in a study of control samples from healthy donors and cancer patients. Assay: immunoSEQ multiplex PCR; the TCRdb copy retains only in-frame clones and omits some. This listing includes roughly 200,000 clones. The sequenced material came from blood. The source of these receptors is a woman in her twenties or thirties in good health.

This chain joins TRBV7-9 and TRBJ1-3; D uncertain. With 0 bases removed from V and 6 bases from J, the gap between germline ends came to 6 bases. CDR3 length equals 13 residues. Germline CDR1 SEHNR, CDR2 FQNEAQ (reference sequence). The CDR3 coding sequence is TGTGCCAGCAGCTTAGCAGGGAAAAACACCATATATTTT. It yields the protein CASSLAGKNTIYF.

This rearrangement joins TRBV3-1 (or the pseudogene TRBV3-2) to TRBJ2-3, with no clear D. CDR1 and CDR2 from the germline V gene are LGHDT and YNNKEL (reference sequence). V shed 3 bases and J shed 2 bases, with 12 bases lying between them. The CDR3 length is 15 residues. Here the CDR3 DNA reads TGTGCCAGCAGCCAGAAGGTCTTCCTCACAGATACGCAGTATTTT. Amino acid sequence: CASSQKVFLTDTQYF.

The chain is built from TRBV3-1 (or the pseudogene TRBV3-2) and TRBJ1-1; D is unresolved. The CDR3 sequence is 13 residues long. Trimming stripped 3 bases from V and 5 bases from J, with 10 bases between. Germline CDR1 is LGHDT and CDR2 is YNNKEL (reference sequence). The CDR3 nucleotides read TGTGCCAGCAGCCAGGGTAGCTTTACTGAAGCTTTCTTT. It translates to CASSQGSFTEAFF.

The rearrangement uses TRBV28 and TRBJ1-5; TRBD1 matches at 9 bases. Germline CDR1 is MDHEN and CDR2 is SYDVKM. There are 16 residues in the CDR3. V lost 2 bases to trimming and J lost 4 bases; unmatched junction nucleotides: 6. Here the CDR3 DNA reads TGTGCCAGCAGTTTACCCGGGACAGGGATAAATCAGCCCCAGCATTTT. This translates into CASSLPGTGINQPQHF.

The rearrangement links TRBV6-5 to TRBJ1-1; D call uncertain. This CDR3 comprises 14 residues. Germline lookup yields CDR1 MNHEY and CDR2 SVGAGI. V lost 2 bases and J 1 base, leaving 8 bases between the germline ends. The CDR3 DNA is TGTGCCAGCAGTTACGTACAGTCGAACACTGAAGCTTTCTTT. Protein product: CASSYVQSNTEAFF.

The chain recombines TRBV7-3 with TRBJ2-1; unclear D gene. V lost 5 bases, J lost 0 bases, and 5 bases lay in between. CDR3 length: 13 amino acids. From germline, CDR1 is SGHTA and CDR2 FQGTGA. The CDR3 loop is CASSLSSYNEQFF. The DNA of the CDR3 is TGTGCCAGCAGCCTGAGCTCCTACAATGAGCAGTTCTTC.

The V gene is TRBV19, the J gene TRBJ2-1, with a tentative D call TRBD2 (6 bases). CDR1 and CDR2 from the germline V gene are LNHDA and SQIVND (reference sequence). Between the trimmed V and J ends, which lost 6 bases and 0 bases, there was a span of 15 bases. This CDR3 has 16 amino acids. The CDR3 coding sequence is TGTGCCAGTAGAGAGCTAGCGAAGAGCTCCTACAATGAGCAGTTCTTC. Residues: CASRELAKSSYNEQFF.

The V call is TRBV20-1, the J call TRBJ2-7; no reliable D call. CDR3 size: 11 residues. CDR1 DFQATT and CDR2 SNEGSKA come from the germline V gene (reference sequence). Trimming left V 3 bases short and J 5 bases short, with 8 bases between. The CDR3 loop is CSASLLDEQYF. The CDR3 coding sequence is TGCAGTGCTAGCCTCTTGGACGAGCAGTACTTC.

This chain uses TRBV7-6 with TRBJ1-6, with TRBD1 matching 7 bases. V lost 5 bases and J lost 8; bases outside the gene matches: 12. The germline V gene encodes CDR1 SGHVS and CDR2 FNYEAQ. The CDR3 covers 16 residues. The CDR3 DNA is TGTGCCAGCAGCCAGGGTAGGGGGCGAGGGGATTCACCCCTCCACTTT. Its protein is CASSQGRGRGDSPLHF. Full variable domain (outside the CDR3, taken from reference TRBV7-6 and TRBJ1-6): GAGVSQSPRYKVTKRGQDVALRCDPISGHVSLYWYRQALGQGPEFLTYFNYEAQQDKSGLPNDRFSAERPEGSISTLTIQRTEQRDSAMYRCASSQGRGRGDSPLHFGNGTRLTVT.

V gene TRBV7-9 combines with J gene TRBJ2-7; D remains ambiguous. The CDR3 consists of 12 residues. The V end was cut by 3 bases, the J end by 3 bases, with 6 bases between. CDR1 is SEHNR and CDR2 is FQNEAQ in the germline V gene (reference sequence). As DNA, the CDR3 is TGTGCCAGCAGCTTCTCCGTCTACGAGCAGTACTTC. It yields the protein CASSFSVYEQYF.

V and J are TRBV6-5 and TRBJ2-7, with 8 bases identical to TRBD1. V dropped 2 bases and J dropped 2; count of bases not matched to a gene: 5. Germline CDR1 reads MNHEY; CDR2 reads SVGAGI. The CDR3 contains 15 residues. The DNA of the CDR3 is TGTGCCAGCAGTTACGGACAGGGCCCCGCCTACGAGCAGTACTTC. It translates to CASSYGQGPAYEQYF.

The V gene is TRBV19, the J gene TRBJ1-1; D ambiguous. The CDR3 covers 16 residues. Trimming took off 4 bases at V and 0 bases at J, with 15 bases between the two ends. Germline CDR1 reads LNHDA; CDR2 reads SQIVND (reference sequence). The CDR3: CASSTLLRALNTEAFF. DNA for the CDR3: TGTGCCAGTAGTACGCTATTGAGAGCCCTGAACACTGAAGCTTTCTTT.

This chain links TRBV19 with TRBJ1-5, with 8 bases matching TRBD1. This CDR3 has 12 residues. Germline V lookup: CDR1 LNHDA, CDR2 SQIVND (reference sequence). V shed 6 bases and J 5 bases; nucleotides not matched to a gene: 0. In DNA, the CDR3 is TGTGCCAGTAGGACAGGGGATCAGCCCCAGCATTTT. Protein: CASRTGDQPQHF.

The chain uses TRBV7-9 and TRBJ2-1; 10 nucleotides align to TRBD1. This CDR3 comprises 16 residues. CDR1 SEHNR and CDR2 FQNEAQ come from the germline V gene (reference sequence). The trim removed 8 bases at V and 9 bases at J, leaving 16 bases unmatched. Here the CDR3 DNA reads TGTGCCAGCGGAGACAGGGGGCAGCCTGGAAGGTTTGAGCAGTTCTTC. Translated: CASGDRGQPGRFEQFF.

The chain joins TRBV4-1 to TRBJ2-3, with D uncertain. The CDR3 spans 15 residues. V was trimmed by 1 base and J by 2 bases, leaving 10 bases between them. Looked up from germline, CDR1 is MGHRA and CDR2 is YSYEKL. The CDR3 sequence is CASSQAPGSTDTQYF. The CDR3 DNA reads as TGCGCCAGCAGCCAAGCCCCCGGATCCACAGATACGCAGTATTTT.

The V call is TRBV5-1, the J call TRBJ1-1; D remains ambiguous. CDR3 length: 13 amino acids. Germline V gives CDR1 SGHRS, CDR2 YFSETQ. The V and J ends lost 10 bases and 2 bases respectively, with 15 bases between them. The DNA for the CDR3 is TGCGCCGCTGACCGGGAACAAAACACTGAAGCTTTCTTT. It yields the protein CAADREQNTEAFF. The full variable domain, with the rest looked up from reference TRBV5-1 and TRBJ1-1, is KAGVTQTPRYLIKTRGQQVTLSCSPISGHRSVSWYQQTPGQGLQFLFEYFSETQRNKGNFPGRFSGRQFSNSRSEMNVSTLELGDSALYLCAADREQNTEAFFGQGTRLTVV.

The CDR3 protein is CASTFLDRPNEKLFF. The CDR3 region has the DNA TGTGCCAGCACTTTCCTGGACAGGCCAAATGAAAAACTGTTTTTT. This chain joins TRBV28 and TRBJ1-4, with TRBD1 identical over 7 bases. The CDR3 totals 15 residues. Germline V CDR1 and CDR2: MDHEN, SYDVKM. V trimming: 7 bases; J trimming: 5 bases; junction bases outside the gene matches: 10.

The chain combines TRBV20-1 with TRBJ1-3; no definite D call. V was clipped by 4 bases and J by 9 bases, with 10 bases between them. This CDR3 is 11 amino acids long. CDR1 is DFQATT and CDR2 is SNEGSKA in the germline V gene (reference sequence). CDR3 protein: CSAKPNGTIYF. The DNA of the CDR3 is TGCAGTGCTAAGCCTAATGGCACCATATATTTT.

The DNA for the CDR3 is TGTGCCAGCAGCAGGGACGGCTACGAGCAGTACTTC. It codes for CASSRDGYEQYF. The rearrangement uses TRBV7-6 and TRBJ2-7, with D tentatively TRBD1 or TRBD2 (5 bases each). Germline V gives CDR1 SGHVS, CDR2 FNYEAQ. The ends were cut back, 5 bases at V and 3 bases at J, with 8 bases in the middle. This CDR3 is built from 12 residues.